This T cell receptor (beta chain) was sequenced during a study of blood T cell repertoires in COVID-19. In the study overall: Specimens from acute and convalescent COVID-19 originated in the United States, Italy and Spain.

Germline V lookup: CDR1 SGHKS, CDR2 YYEKEE (reference sequence). The CDR3 is 14 amino acids. V lost 0 bases and J lost 6, with 10 bases in between. Generated by immunoSEQ multiplex PCR, the TCRdb table keeps only in-frame clones and is missing some. The data show 55,000 to 65,000 clones, with more than 75% seen just once and around 6.9% held by the top ten. The clonotype was recovered from a man in his sixties with active or convalescent COVID-19. The chain couples TRBV5-5 to TRBJ1-5; a weak D match, TRBD1 (5 bases). Input material: peripheral blood. CDR3 region: CASSLVGGGQPQHF. For the CDR3, the DNA is TGTGCCAGCAGCTTGGTCGGGGGGGGTCAGCCCCAGCATTTT.